Listed below are T cell receptor beta chains from one sample, sequenced in a study of T-cell memory formation after mild COVID-19. TCRdb ran MiXCR on the 5' RACE reads and lists one entry per CDR3 protein. Altogether more than 80,000 distinct CDR3 sequences are present, about 15% being singletons, with the ten largest covering over 25%. The sample was PBMCs or a T cell subset sorted from them (not recorded which). The receptor set was obtained from an adult woman who had mild COVID-19 (a few samples of this study predate the infection). Cell type and time point are not known. Both conserved end residues are part of each CDR3. Each record gives: clone size, J gene, D gene, V gene, CDR3 DNA, CDR3 protein. The D gene is left open where the match is weak. Expanded clones get a size class; other rows say once, few or many, or leave the size out.

>NA|TRBJ1-6|TRBD1|TRBV12-3/TRBV12-4
TGTGCCAGCAGTTTGCCGGGACAGGGGACACCCCTCCACTTT
CASSLPGQGTPLHF
>NA|TRBJ2-3|NA|TRBV4-2
TGTGCCAGCAGCCAAGGACCGGGACTCCGGAGCACAGATACGCAGTATTTT
CASSQGPGLRSTDTQYF
>NA|TRBJ2-1|TRBD1|TRBV7-8
TGTGCCAGCAGCTTAGACAGGGGTGACAATGAGCAGTTCTTC
CASSLDRGDNEQFF
>NA|TRBJ2-7|TRBD1|TRBV7-9
TGTGCCAGCAGCTGGCCCGGGACAGGGGGCTACGAGCAGTACTTC
CASSWPGTGGYEQYF
>many|TRBJ2-4|NA|TRBV12-3/TRBV12-4
TGTGCCAGCAGTCACGACCTAAGGACAAGAGGAAACATTCAGTACTTC
CASSHDLRTRGNIQYF
>NA|TRBJ2-3|NA|TRBV5-1
TGCGCCAGCAGCTTGCTTACAGATACGCAGTATTTT
CASSLLTDTQYF
>few|TRBJ2-5|NA|TRBV12-3/TRBV12-4
TGTGCCAGCAGTGGACAACGCGGGGTTGAGGACTTC
CASSGQRGVEDF
>medium-sized|TRBJ2-7|TRBD2|TRBV5-1
TGCGCCAGCAGCTCCGGACTAGCGGGAATGTACGAGCAGTACTTC
CASSSGLAGMYEQYF
>few|TRBJ1-6|NA|TRBV7-9
TGTGCCAGCAGCTTAGGGCGGATCTCCTATAATTCACCCCTCCACTTT
CASSLGRISYNSPLHF
>NA|TRBJ2-2|NA|TRBV7-8
TGTGCCAGCAGCTGGAGTTCCAGTAACACCGGGGAGCTGTTTTTT
CASSWSSSNTGELFF
>few|TRBJ2-1|TRBD2|TRBV3-1
TGTGCCAGCAGCCAAGATGGGGAGGGAGGGAATTCCTACAATGAGCAGTTCTTC
CASSQDGEGGNSYNEQFF
>NA|TRBJ1-2|TRBD1|TRBV30
TGTGCCTGGAGCCCACTGACAGGGGAACATGGCTACACCTTC
CAWSPLTGEHGYTF
>NA|TRBJ2-7|NA|TRBV10-3
TGTGCCATCAGTGATATTCCAGGCTCCTACGAGCAGTACTTC
CAISDIPGSYEQYF
>few|TRBJ2-3|NA|TRBV5-6
TGTGCCAGCAGCTCAGCATCGGATACGCAGTATTTT
CASSSASDTQYF
>NA|TRBJ2-3|TRBD2|TRBV12-3/TRBV12-4
TGTGCCAGCAGTCGGACTAGCGGGGGGTACGTGACAGATACGCAGTATTTT
CASSRTSGGYVTDTQYF
>few|TRBJ2-1|TRBD1|TRBV2
TGTGCCAGCCCCCGGGACAGTAGCTCCTACAATGAGCAGTTCTTC
CASPRDSSSYNEQFF
>NA|TRBJ2-2|NA|TRBV21-1
TGTGCCAGCAGCCTCGGGAGGGGGACACGAACAAGCGGGGAGCTGTTTTTT
CASSLGRGTRTSGELFF
>NA|TRBJ2-7|TRBD2|TRBV5-1
TGCGCCAGCAGCTTGGAAAGGACTAGCTTCCACGAGCAGTACTTC
CASSLERTSFHEQYF
>few|TRBJ1-4|NA|TRBV19
TGTGCCAGTAGTATAGGCTGGACAGCCGGGGGGGAGCCTCTGTTTTTT
CASSIGWTAGGEPLFF
>few|TRBJ2-7|TRBD2|TRBV5-1
TGCGCCAGCAGAGGTAGCGGGAGTTTTGAGCAGTACTTC
CASRGSGSFEQYF
>NA|TRBJ1-1|TRBD1|TRBV12-3/TRBV12-4
TGTGCCAGCACCGCGGACAGGGCGAACACTGAAGCTTTCTTT
CASTADRANTEAFF
>few|TRBJ2-3|NA|TRBV3-1
TGTGCCAGCAGTCAACTGCTGGTTGGGCCAGATACGCAGTATTTT
CASSQLLVGPDTQYF
>few|TRBJ2-1|TRBD2|TRBV24-1
TGTGCCACCAGTGGTGCAGGGACTAGCGGGGGATCATCCTACAATGAGCAGTTCTTC
CATSGAGTSGGSSYNEQFF
>few|TRBJ2-7|TRBD1|TRBV29-1
TGCAGCGCGATGACAGGGGGCTCCTACGAGCAGTACTTC
CSAMTGGSYEQYF
>few|TRBJ1-5|NA|TRBV4-1
TGCGCCAGCAGCTTGAGGGGCCCCGGCCCCTATAGCAATCAGCCCCAGCATTTT
CASSLRGPGPYSNQPQHF
>NA|TRBJ2-5|NA|TRBV7-7
TGTGCCAGCAGCTCCATAGTGGGGGGCTTACCTCTCCAAGAGACCCAGTACTTC
CASSSIVGGLPLQETQYF
>few|TRBJ1-2|NA|TRBV20-1
TGCAGTGGAGACTATGGCTACACCTTC
CSGDYGYTF
>NA|TRBJ2-2|NA|TRBV5-1
TGCGCCAGCAGCTTGTTTGGGGCCGCGAACACCGGGGAGCTGTTTTTT
CASSLFGAANTGELFF